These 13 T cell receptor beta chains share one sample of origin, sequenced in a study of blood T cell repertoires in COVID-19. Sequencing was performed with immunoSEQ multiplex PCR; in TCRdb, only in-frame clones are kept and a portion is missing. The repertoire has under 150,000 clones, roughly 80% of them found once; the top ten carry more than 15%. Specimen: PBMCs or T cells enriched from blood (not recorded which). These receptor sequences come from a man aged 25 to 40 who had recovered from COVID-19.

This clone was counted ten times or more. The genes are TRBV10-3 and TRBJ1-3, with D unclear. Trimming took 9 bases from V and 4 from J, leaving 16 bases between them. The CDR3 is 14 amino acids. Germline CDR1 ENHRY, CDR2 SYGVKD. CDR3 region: CAIGEVSSGNTIYF. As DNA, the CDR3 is TGTGCCATAGGCGAGGTCTCTTCCGGAAACACCATATATTTT.

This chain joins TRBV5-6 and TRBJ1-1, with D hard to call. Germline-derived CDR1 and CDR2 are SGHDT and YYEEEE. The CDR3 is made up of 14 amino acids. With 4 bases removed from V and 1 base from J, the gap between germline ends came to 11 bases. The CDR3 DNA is TGTGCCAGCAGCGCAACCCCAGGGAACACTGAAGCTTTCTTT. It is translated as CASSATPGNTEAFF.

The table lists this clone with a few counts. CDR3 in DNA: TGCGCCAGCAGCCTAACAGGTCCCGGGACTTATGATTCACCCCTCCACTTT. Amino acids: CASSLTGPGTYDSPLHF. The gene calls are TRBV4-1 and TRBJ1-6; maybe TRBD1 (5 bases). Germline loops: CDR1 MGHRA, CDR2 YSYEKL. Trimming stripped 4 bases from V and 8 bases from J, with 21 bases between. This CDR3 has 17 amino acids.

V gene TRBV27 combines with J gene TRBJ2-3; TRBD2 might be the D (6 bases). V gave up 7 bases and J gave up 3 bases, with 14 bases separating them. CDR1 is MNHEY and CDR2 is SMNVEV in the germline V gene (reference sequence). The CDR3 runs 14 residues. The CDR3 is CASKDGRTTDTQYF. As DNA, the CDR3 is TGTGCCAGCAAAGACGGGAGAACAACAGATACGCAGTATTTT.

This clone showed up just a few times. CDR3 DNA: TGTGCCAGCAGCCAGAACAACTATGGCTACACCTTC. This translates into CASSQNNYGYTF. The V and J genes are TRBV7-2 and TRBJ1-2; no reliable D call. The CDR3 runs 12 residues. CDR1 SGHTA and CDR2 FQGNSA come from the germline V gene. Trimming pared 5 bases from V and 2 bases from J, leaving 6 bases between.

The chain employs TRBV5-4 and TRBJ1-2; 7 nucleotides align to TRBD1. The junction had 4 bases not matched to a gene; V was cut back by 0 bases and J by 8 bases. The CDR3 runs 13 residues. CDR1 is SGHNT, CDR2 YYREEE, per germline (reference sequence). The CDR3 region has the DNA TGTGCCAGCAGCTTGGGACAGGGTGGAGGCTACACCTTC. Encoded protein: CASSLGQGGGYTF.

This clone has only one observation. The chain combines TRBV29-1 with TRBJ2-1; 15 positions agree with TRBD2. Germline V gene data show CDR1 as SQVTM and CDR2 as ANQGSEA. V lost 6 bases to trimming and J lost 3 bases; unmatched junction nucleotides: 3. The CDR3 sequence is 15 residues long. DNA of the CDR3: TGCAGCGTAGGACTAGCGGGGGGGTACTACAATGAGCAGTTCTTC. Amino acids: CSVGLAGGYYNEQFF.

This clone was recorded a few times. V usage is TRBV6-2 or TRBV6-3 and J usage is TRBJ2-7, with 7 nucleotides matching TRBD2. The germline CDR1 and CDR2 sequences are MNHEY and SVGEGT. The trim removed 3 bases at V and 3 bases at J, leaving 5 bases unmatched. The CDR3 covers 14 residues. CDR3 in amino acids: CASSYWGGSYEQYF. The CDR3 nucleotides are TGTGCCAGCAGTTATTGGGGCGGGAGCTACGAGCAGTACTTC.

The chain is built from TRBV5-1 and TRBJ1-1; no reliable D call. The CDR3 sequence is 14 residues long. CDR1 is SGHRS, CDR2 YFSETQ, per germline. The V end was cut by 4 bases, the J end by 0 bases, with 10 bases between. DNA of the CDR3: TGCGCCAGCAGCACAGAGAGGGTGAACACTGAAGCTTTCTTT. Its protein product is CASSTERVNTEAFF. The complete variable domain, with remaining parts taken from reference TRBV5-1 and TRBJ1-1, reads KAGVTQTPRYLIKTRGQQVTLSCSPISGHRSVSWYQQTPGQGLQFLFEYFSETQRNKGNFPGRFSGRQFSNSRSEMNVSTLELGDSALYLCASSTERVNTEAFFGQGTRLTVV.

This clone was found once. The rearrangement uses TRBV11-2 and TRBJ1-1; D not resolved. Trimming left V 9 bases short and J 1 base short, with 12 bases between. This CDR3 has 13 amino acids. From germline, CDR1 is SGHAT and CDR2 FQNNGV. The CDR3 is CASQEGRNTEAFF. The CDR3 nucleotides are TGTGCCAGTCAGGAGGGTCGGAACACTGAAGCTTTCTTT.

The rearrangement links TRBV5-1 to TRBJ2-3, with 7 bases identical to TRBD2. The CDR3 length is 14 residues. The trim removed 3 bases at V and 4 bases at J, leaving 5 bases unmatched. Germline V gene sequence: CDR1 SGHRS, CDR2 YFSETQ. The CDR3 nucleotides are TGCGCCAGCAGCTGGACTAGTAACGCAGATACGCAGTATTTT. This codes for CASSWTSNADTQYF.

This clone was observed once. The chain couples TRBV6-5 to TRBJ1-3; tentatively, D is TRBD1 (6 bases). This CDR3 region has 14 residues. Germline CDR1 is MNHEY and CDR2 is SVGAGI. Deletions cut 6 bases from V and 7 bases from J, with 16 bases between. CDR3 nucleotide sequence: TGTGCCAGCAGCCGGGGGGCCTCTCCTAACACCATATATTTT. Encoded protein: CASSRGASPNTIYF.

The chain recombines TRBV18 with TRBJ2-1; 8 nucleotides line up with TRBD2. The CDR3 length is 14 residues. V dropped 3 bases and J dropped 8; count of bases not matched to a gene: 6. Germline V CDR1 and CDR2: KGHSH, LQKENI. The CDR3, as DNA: TGTGCCAGCTCACCGTCGGTAGCGGGGTATGAGCAGTTCTTC. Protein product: CASSPSVAGYEQFF.